This TCR beta chain was captured in a study of CD8 T cells in Susac syndrome. From germline, CDR1 is SEHNR and CDR2 FQNEAQ (reference sequence). The CDR3 length is 18 residues. Losses at the gene ends were 3 bases for V and 1 base for J; bases not matched to a gene: 11. Reverse transcription of 0.5 to 1 ug RNA was performed with random hexamers. TCRdb ran MiXCR on the immunoSEQ multiplex PCR reads and lists one entry per CDR3 protein. The data show under 80,000 distinct CDR3 sequences, about 95% seen once. The J gene is TRBJ1-5, the V gene TRBV7-9; 8 bases map to TRBD1. This TCR came from a human donor with multiple sclerosis. Material for sequencing was CD8+ T cells from PBMCs. In nucleotides, the CDR3 is TGTGCCAGCAGCTTCGCTAAGGGACAGGCGGGGAGCAATCAGCCCCAGCATTTT. Residues: CASSFAKGQAGSNQPQHF.